This T cell receptor beta chain derives from a study of early stage breast cancer tumors. Study-wide background: Under 10 ER+/PR+/HER2- tumors were invasive ductal; a few were invasive lobular.

Study-wide points: Tumors had about 2.5-fold higher T cell density and higher clonality than adjacent normal breast tissue.

On this clone itself: What it recognizes is unknown.

Profiled with immunoSEQ multiplex PCR; TCRdb holds only in-frame clones, not every one. The sample contains 25,000 to 30,000 clones, roughly 86% of which appear only once. V lost 5 bases to trimming and J lost 4 bases, with 15 bases between them. The germline V gene has CDR1 LNHDA and CDR2 SQIVND (reference sequence). CDR3 length: 15 residues. The V and J genes are TRBV19 and TRBJ1-5, with D unresolved. Sequencing was done on a sample of blood. This TCR was sampled from a person aged 45-65 years with breast cancer. CDR3 DNA sequence: TGTGCCAGTAGTGGAACCCCTGCTATAAATCAGCCCCAGCATTTT. Protein product: CASSGTPAINQPQHF.